The next 29 T cell receptor beta chains were all read from a single sample in a study of cytomegalovirus exposure and HLA in healthy donors. Vbeta (60) and Jbeta (13) primers were used in the PCR. TCRdb's copy holds only in-frame clones and misses some; the assay was immunoSEQ multiplex PCR. Of approximately 300,000 clones detected, 75% to 90% appear once; the ten largest clones hold 0.3% to 0.35%. The sequenced sample consisted of PBMCs. All receptors derive from a girl between 2 and 10 years old in good health and CMV-seronegative.

V and J are TRBV30 and TRBJ2-5; a weak D match, TRBD1 (6 bases). From germline, CDR1 is GTSNPN and CDR2 SVGIG (reference sequence). The CDR3 is 13 amino acids. Trimming pared 3 bases from V and 4 bases from J, leaving 12 bases between. CDR3: CAWRDTGTETQYF. The CDR3 nucleotides are TGTGCCTGGAGGGACACAGGGACAGAGACCCAGTACTTC. Variable domain in full (rest from reference TRBV30 and TRBJ2-5): SQTIHQWPATLVQPVGSPLSLECTVEGTSNPNLYWYRQAAGRGLQLLFYSVGIGQISSEVPQNLSASRPQDRQFILSSKKLLLSDSGFYLCAWRDTGTETQYFGPGTRLLVL.

The chain carries TRBV29-1 and TRBJ1-2; tentatively, D is TRBD1 (5 bases). The CDR3 length is 14 residues. V lost 7 bases and J 4 bases, leaving 19 bases between the germline ends. The germline V gene has CDR1 SQVTM and CDR2 ANQGSEA. The CDR3 DNA follows: TGCAGCGCCCCAGTGGGGCTAGGTGGCTATGGCTACACCTTC. The encoded protein is CSAPVGLGGYGYTF. Full variable domain (outside the CDR3, taken from reference TRBV29-1 and TRBJ1-2): SAVISQKPSRDICQRGTSLTIQCQVDSQVTMMFWYRQQPGQSLTLIATANQGSEATYESGFVIDKFPISRPNLTFSTLTVSNMSPEDSSIYLCSAPVGLGGYGYTFGSGTRLTVV.

This chain connects TRBV5-4 to TRBJ1-2; a weak D match, TRBD1 (5 bases). Germline CDR1 is SGHNT and CDR2 is YYREEE (reference sequence). This CDR3 has 13 residues. The V end was cut by 0 bases, the J end by 6 bases, with 9 bases between. The CDR3, as DNA: TGTGCCAGCAGCTTGGGAGGAGGGGATGGCTACACCTTC. Protein: CASSLGGGDGYTF.

The V call is TRBV27, the J call TRBJ1-2; 8 nucleotides agree with TRBD1. V lost 5 bases and J lost 5; bases outside the gene matches: 16. CDR3 length: 17 residues. From germline, CDR1 is MNHEY and CDR2 SMNVEV (reference sequence). The DNA of the CDR3 is TGTGCCAGCAGTCGAATTCTTAGGGACAGGTTGGGGTATGGCTACACCTTC. Protein sequence: CASSRILRDRLGYGYTF.

The chain joins TRBV28 to TRBJ2-2, with 7 bases identical to TRBD2. CDR3 length: 17 amino acids. Germline V gene lookup returns CDR1 MDHEN and CDR2 SYDVKM. V trimming: 3 bases; J trimming: 0 bases; junction bases outside the gene matches: 7. In DNA form, the CDR3 reads TGTGCCAGCAGTTTTATGGGCAGCGGGGCGAACACCGGGGAGCTGTTTTTT. Amino acid sequence: CASSFMGSGANTGELFF.

The chain has TRBV28 and TRBJ2-2, with D unclear. The CDR3 runs to 12 residues. CDR1 is MDHEN and CDR2 is SYDVKM in the germline V gene. Trimming cost V 3 bases and J 7 bases, with 6 bases left between them. The CDR3 here is CASSFPVGELFF. CDR3 DNA sequence: TGTGCCAGCAGTTTCCCGGTCGGGGAGCTGTTTTTT.

The CDR3 nucleotides are TGTGCCAGCAGCTACCGGGACAGGGTTGACACCATATATTTT. It yields the protein CASSYRDRVDTIYF. The V and J genes are TRBV9 and TRBJ1-3; 9 positions agree with TRBD1. The CDR3 has 14 residues. In germline, CDR1 is SGDLS, CDR2 YYNGEE. V was pared by 4 bases and J by 8 bases, with 7 bases of the junction left unmatched.

The sample holds a few counts of this clone. V is TRBV4-2 and J is TRBJ2-7, with a possible D match to TRBD2 (6 bases). Germline CDR1 and CDR2: LGHNA and YNFKEQ. V was trimmed by 0 bases and J by 6 bases, leaving 18 bases between them. The CDR3 extends over 16 amino acids. This CDR3 is CASSQDLLTGASEQYF. The CDR3 bases are TGTGCCAGCAGCCAAGATCTTCTAACGGGAGCAAGCGAGCAGTACTTC.

This clone was found once. The chain employs TRBV7-9 and TRBJ1-4; D may be TRBD1 (6 bases). Trimming pared 0 bases from V and 7 bases from J, leaving 9 bases between. The CDR3 sequence is 14 residues long. Germline V gene data show CDR1 as SEHNR and CDR2 as FQNEAQ (reference sequence). CDR3 in amino acids: CASSLAAGAEKLFF. The CDR3 bases are TGTGCCAGCAGCTTAGCGGCGGGGGCTGAAAAACTGTTTTTT.

The chain uses TRBV29-1 and TRBJ2-5; the match to TRBD2 covers 12 bases. Germline trimming cut 8 bases from V and 5 bases from J; bases unmatched to any gene: 9. This CDR3 comprises 14 residues. Germline-derived CDR1 and CDR2 are SQVTM and ANQGSEA. CDR3 bases: TGCAGCTCATGGAGTCTAGCGGGGGGGGAGACCCAGTACTTC. Amino acids: CSSWSLAGGETQYF.

The chain is built from TRBV27 and TRBJ1-5; 7 bases map to TRBD1. The CDR3 is made up of 14 amino acids. Germline V CDR1 and CDR2: MNHEY, SMNVEV (reference sequence). V shed 6 bases, J shed 2 bases, and the junction held 4 bases outside the gene matches. CDR3 in DNA: TGTGCCAGCAGAAGACAGGGCCGCAATCAGCCCCAGCATTTT. It is translated as CASRRQGRNQPQHF.

The CDR3 reads CASSETERPVQTQYF. The CDR3 region has the DNA TGTGCCAGCAGTGAAACAGAACGTCCGGTGCAGACCCAGTACTTC. This chain joins TRBV6-1 and TRBJ2-5; D is unclear. Trimming removed 2 bases from V and 6 bases from J, with 16 bases in between. CDR3 length: 15 amino acids. CDR1 is MNHNS, CDR2 SASEGT, per germline.

The V and J genes are TRBV27 and TRBJ2-6; the match to TRBD1 covers 9 bases. This CDR3 contains 16 residues. Germline V gives CDR1 MNHEY, CDR2 SMNVEV (reference sequence). With V trimmed by 5 bases and J by 3 bases, 5 bases remained unmatched. CDR3 sequence reads: CASSTQGAGGANVLTF. The CDR3 DNA is TGTGCCAGCAGTACACAGGGGGCGGGTGGGGCCAACGTCCTGACTTTC.

This chain connects TRBV6-1 to TRBJ1-1, with 7 bases that match TRBD1. J was trimmed by 5 bases and V by 7 bases; bases with no gene match: 7. The CDR3 has 13 residues. Germline assignment: CDR1 MNHNS and CDR2 SASEGT. The CDR3 DNA sequence: TGTGCCAGCACCCTGACAGGGTATACTGAAGCTTTCTTT. As protein: CASTLTGYTEAFF.

This sequence joins TRBV29-1 and TRBJ1-5; a possible D gene is TRBD1 (5 bases). CDR1 and CDR2 from the germline V gene are SQVTM and ANQGSEA. V was cut by 5 bases and J by 4 bases, with 9 bases left in between. The CDR3 runs to 12 residues. CDR3 in DNA: TGCAGCGTTTTGACAGCTAATCAGCCCCAGCATTTT. Translation: CSVLTANQPQHF. Complete variable domain (other parts from reference TRBV29-1 and TRBJ1-5): SAVISQKPSRDICQRGTSLTIQCQVDSQVTMMFWYRQQPGQSLTLIATANQGSEATYESGFVIDKFPISRPNLTFSTLTVSNMSPEDSSIYLCSVLTANQPQHFGDGTRLSIL.

This chain connects TRBV7-3 to TRBJ1-2; maybe TRBD1 (5 bases). V dropped 1 base and J dropped 0 bases, with 15 bases sitting between them. Germline lookup yields CDR1 SGHTA and CDR2 FQGTGA. The CDR3 is 17 residues long. DNA of the CDR3: TGTGCCAGCAGCTTAAGGGGGGGTCCTCTTTCTAACTATGGCTACACCTTC. This codes for CASSLRGGPLSNYGYTF.

The V gene is TRBV5-1, the J gene TRBJ2-3; 9 bases match TRBD2. There are 16 residues in the CDR3. V dropped 0 bases and J dropped 7; count of bases not matched to a gene: 9. CDR1 and CDR2 from the germline V gene are SGHRS and YFSETQ. The DNA of the CDR3 is TGCGCCAGCAGCTTGGGGCTTAGCGGGAGCTTGAATACGCAGTATTTT. Protein product: CASSLGLSGSLNTQYF.

This clone has only one observation. This chain joins TRBV9 and TRBJ2-3; D possibly corresponds to TRBD2 (6 bases). This CDR3 comprises 18 residues. Deletions cut 3 bases from V and 2 bases from J, with 22 bases between. Germline loops: CDR1 SGDLS, CDR2 YYNGEE. CDR3 residues: CASSASGAGKHYTDTQYF. CDR3 bases: TGTGCCAGCAGCGCCTCCGGGGCGGGGAAGCACTACACAGATACGCAGTATTTT.

The genes are TRBV10-2 and TRBJ1-2; 10 positions agree with TRBD1. V lost 6 bases and J lost 2; bases outside the gene matches: 3. CDR3 length equals 14 residues. Germline V gene lookup returns CDR1 WSHSY and CDR2 SAAADI. The CDR3 nucleotides are TGCGCCAGCAGAATGACAGGGGGCAACTATGGCTACACCTTC. It codes for CASRMTGGNYGYTF.

The chain links TRBV6-5 to TRBJ1-1; 11 positions match TRBD1. V gave up 6 bases and J gave up 3 bases; unmatched junction bases: 6. Germline V CDR1 and CDR2: MNHEY, SVGAGI. The CDR3 has 15 amino acids. CDR3 nucleotide sequence: TGTGCCAGCAGAAAATCGGGACAGGGGGACACTGAAGCTTTCTTT. Translation gives CASRKSGQGDTEAFF.

J is TRBJ2-3 and V is TRBV5-1; 7 nucleotides match TRBD1. The CDR3 is 16 residues long. The ends lost 3 bases at V and 6 bases at J; junction bases unmatched: 13. Germline-derived CDR1 and CDR2 are SGHRS and YFSETQ. CDR3 sequence: CASSWGRRQGGDTQYF. CDR3 coding DNA: TGCGCCAGCAGCTGGGGTCGAAGACAGGGTGGGGATACGCAGTATTTT. Drawing the rest from reference TRBV5-1 and TRBJ2-3, the complete variable domain is KAGVTQTPRYLIKTRGQQVTLSCSPISGHRSVSWYQQTPGQGLQFLFEYFSETQRNKGNFPGRFSGRQFSNSRSEMNVSTLELGDSALYLCASSWGRRQGGDTQYFGPGTRLTVL.

This clone was found once. CDR3 DNA sequence: TGCGCCAGCAGCCGTACAGGATACTCCTACGAGCAGTACTTC. Translating gives CASSRTGYSYEQYF. The V and J genes are TRBV4-1 and TRBJ2-7; tentatively, D is TRBD1 (5 bases). The V gene's germline CDR1 is MGHRA and CDR2 YSYEKL. V was clipped by 4 bases and J by 0 bases, with 10 bases between them. The CDR3 is made up of 14 amino acids.

DNA of the CDR3: TGTGCCAGCAGCCTACACGGGAGCTCCTACAATGAGCAGTTCTTC. This gives the protein CASSLHGSSYNEQFF. The chain links TRBV7-3 to TRBJ2-1; a possible D gene is TRBD2 (6 bases). Per germline, CDR1 SGHTA and CDR2 FQGTGA. The germline V and J ends were trimmed by 5 bases and 0 bases, with 11 bases remaining between them. This CDR3 has 15 amino acids.

This clone was detected only once. J is TRBJ1-2 and V is TRBV13; possibly TRBD1 for D (6 bases). The CDR3 sequence is 13 residues long. V lost 5 bases to trimming and J lost 2 bases, with 9 bases between them. The germline V gene encodes CDR1 PRHDT and CDR2 FYEKMQ (reference sequence). The CDR3 nucleotides read TGTGCCAGCAGCCCCCAGGGGAACTATGGCTACACCTTC. Translation gives CASSPQGNYGYTF.

This sequence joins TRBV28 and TRBJ1-5; a weak D match, TRBD1 (6 bases). V was pared by 8 bases and J by 0 bases, with 11 bases between. CDR3 size: 14 residues. The V gene's germline CDR1 is MDHEN and CDR2 SYDVKM. CDR3: CASVLGASNQPQHF. The CDR3 DNA reads as TGTGCCAGCGTTCTGGGGGCTAGCAATCAGCCCCAGCATTTT.

V usage is TRBV4-1 and J usage is TRBJ2-7, with 9 bases matching TRBD2. This CDR3 spans 15 amino acids. With 1 base clipped from V and 3 bases from J, the junction kept 4 bases outside the gene matches. The germline V gene encodes CDR1 MGHRA and CDR2 YSYEKL. The CDR3 here is CASSQGTSEIYEQYF. The CDR3 DNA sequence: TGCGCCAGCAGCCAAGGGACTAGCGAAATCTACGAGCAGTACTTC.

In regard to this clone: The junction departs from the called germline gene at one end, perhaps through a read error. V is TRBV11-2 and J is TRBJ1-2; D call uncertain. CDR3 length: 13 amino acids. Looked up from germline, CDR1 is SGHAT and CDR2 is FQNNGV. The CDR3 nucleotides are TGTGCCAGCAGCCCTTGGGGAGGGCCTGGCTGCACCTTC. Amino acid sequence: CASSPWGGPGCTF.

This sequence joins TRBV2 and TRBJ2-7; the match to TRBD1 covers 8 bases. Per germline, CDR1 SNHLY and CDR2 FYNNEI. V trimming: 5 bases; J trimming: 9 bases; junction bases outside the gene matches: 9. This CDR3 spans 13 amino acids. The CDR3 loop reads CASSPRDRLWQYF. The CDR3 bases are TGTGCCAGCAGTCCTCGGGACAGGCTTTGGCAGTACTTC.

This clone is a singleton in its sample. The chain recombines TRBV4-1 with TRBJ2-7, with TRBD2 as a possible D gene (5 bases). The germline gives CDR1 MGHRA, CDR2 YSYEKL. The CDR3 length is 14 residues. Trimming took 0 bases from V and 9 from J, leaving 15 bases between them. DNA for the CDR3: TGCGCCAGCAGCCAAGAAGGAGACCGGCGGGTGCAGTACTTC. It specifies CASSQEGDRRVQYF.